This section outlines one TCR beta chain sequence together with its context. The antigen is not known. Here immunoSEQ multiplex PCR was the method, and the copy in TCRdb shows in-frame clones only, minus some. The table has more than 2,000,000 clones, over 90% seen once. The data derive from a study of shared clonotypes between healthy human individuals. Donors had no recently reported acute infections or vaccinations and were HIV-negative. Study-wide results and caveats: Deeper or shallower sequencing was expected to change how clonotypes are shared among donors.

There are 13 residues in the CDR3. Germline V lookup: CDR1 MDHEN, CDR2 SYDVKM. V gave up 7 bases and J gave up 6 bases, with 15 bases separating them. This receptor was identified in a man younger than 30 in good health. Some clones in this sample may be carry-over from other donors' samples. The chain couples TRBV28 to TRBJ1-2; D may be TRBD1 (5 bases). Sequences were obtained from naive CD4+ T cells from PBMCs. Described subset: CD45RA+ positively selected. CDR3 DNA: TGTGCCAGCATCCCCGGGGGGGTGGATGGCTACACCTTC. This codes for CASIPGGVDGYTF.